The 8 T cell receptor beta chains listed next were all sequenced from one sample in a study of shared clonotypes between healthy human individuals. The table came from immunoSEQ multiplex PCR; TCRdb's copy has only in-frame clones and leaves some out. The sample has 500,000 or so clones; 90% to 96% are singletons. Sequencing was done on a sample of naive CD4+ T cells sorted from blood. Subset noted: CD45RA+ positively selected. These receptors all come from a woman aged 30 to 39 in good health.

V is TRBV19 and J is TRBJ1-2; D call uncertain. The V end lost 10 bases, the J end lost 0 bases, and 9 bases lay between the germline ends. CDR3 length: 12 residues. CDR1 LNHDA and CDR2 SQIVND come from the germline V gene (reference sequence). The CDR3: CATTEANYGYTF. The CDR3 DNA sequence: TGTGCCACGACGGAAGCTAACTATGGCTACACCTTC. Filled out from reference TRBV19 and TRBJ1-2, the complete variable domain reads DGGITQSPKYLFRKEGQNVTLSCEQNLNHDAMYWYRQDPGQGLRLIYYSQIVNDFQKGDIAEGYSVSREKKESFPLTVTSAQKNPTAFYLCATTEANYGYTFGSGTRLTVV.

DNA for the CDR3: TGTGCCAGCAGTTTGACGGGGGTCTCTGGAAACACCATATATTTT. This sequence encodes CASSLTGVSGNTIYF. The rearrangement joins TRBV27 to TRBJ1-3; maybe TRBD1 (5 bases). CDR3 length: 15 residues. V gave up 3 bases and J gave up 0 bases, with 9 bases separating them. In germline, CDR1 is MNHEY, CDR2 SMNVEV (reference sequence).

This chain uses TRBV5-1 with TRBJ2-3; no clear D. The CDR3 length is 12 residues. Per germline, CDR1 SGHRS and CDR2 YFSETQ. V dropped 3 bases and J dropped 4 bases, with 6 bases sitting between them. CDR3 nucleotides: TGCGCCAGCAGCTATGAAGCAGATACGCAGTATTTT. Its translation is CASSYEADTQYF.

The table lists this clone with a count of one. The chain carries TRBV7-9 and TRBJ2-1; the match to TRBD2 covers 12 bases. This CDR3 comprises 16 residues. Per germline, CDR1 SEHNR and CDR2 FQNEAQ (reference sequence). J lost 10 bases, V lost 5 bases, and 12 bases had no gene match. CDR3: CASSHPTGLAGGEQFF. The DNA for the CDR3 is TGTGCCAGCAGCCACCCGACGGGACTAGCGGGTGGCGAGCAGTTCTTC.

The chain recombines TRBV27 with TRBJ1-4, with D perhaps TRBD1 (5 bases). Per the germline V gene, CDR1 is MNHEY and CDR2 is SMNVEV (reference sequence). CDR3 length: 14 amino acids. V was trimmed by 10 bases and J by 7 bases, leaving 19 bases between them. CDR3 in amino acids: CATRPWGMGEKLFF. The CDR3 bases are TGTGCCACCAGACCGTGGGGGATGGGTGAAAAACTGTTTTTT. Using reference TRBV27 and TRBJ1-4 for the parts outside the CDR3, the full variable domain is EAQVTQNPRYLITVTGKKLTVTCSQNMNHEYMSWYRQDPGLGLRQIYYSMNVEVTDKGDVPEGYKVSRKEKRNFPLILESPSPNQTSLYFCATRPWGMGEKLFFGSGTQLSVL.

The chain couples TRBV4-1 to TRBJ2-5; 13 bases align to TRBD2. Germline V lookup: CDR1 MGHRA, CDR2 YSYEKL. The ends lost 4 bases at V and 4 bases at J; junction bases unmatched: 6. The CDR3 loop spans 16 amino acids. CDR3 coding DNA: TGCGCCAGCAGCCCGGGACTAGCGGGAAATCGAGAGACCCAGTACTTC. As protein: CASSPGLAGNRETQYF.

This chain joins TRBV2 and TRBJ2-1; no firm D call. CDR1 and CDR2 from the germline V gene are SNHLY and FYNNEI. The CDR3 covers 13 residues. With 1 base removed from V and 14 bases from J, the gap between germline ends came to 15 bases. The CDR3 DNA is TGTGCCAGCAGTGAAGGGTCGACTTTGGCTGAGTTCTTC. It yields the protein CASSEGSTLAEFF.

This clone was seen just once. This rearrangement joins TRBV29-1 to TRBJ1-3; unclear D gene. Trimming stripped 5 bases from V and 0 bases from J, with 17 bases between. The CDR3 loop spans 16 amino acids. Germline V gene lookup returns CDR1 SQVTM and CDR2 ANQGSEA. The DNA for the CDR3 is TGCAGCGTTACCTTACCGGTTCACCGCTCTGGAAACACCATATATTTT. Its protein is CSVTLPVHRSGNTIYF.